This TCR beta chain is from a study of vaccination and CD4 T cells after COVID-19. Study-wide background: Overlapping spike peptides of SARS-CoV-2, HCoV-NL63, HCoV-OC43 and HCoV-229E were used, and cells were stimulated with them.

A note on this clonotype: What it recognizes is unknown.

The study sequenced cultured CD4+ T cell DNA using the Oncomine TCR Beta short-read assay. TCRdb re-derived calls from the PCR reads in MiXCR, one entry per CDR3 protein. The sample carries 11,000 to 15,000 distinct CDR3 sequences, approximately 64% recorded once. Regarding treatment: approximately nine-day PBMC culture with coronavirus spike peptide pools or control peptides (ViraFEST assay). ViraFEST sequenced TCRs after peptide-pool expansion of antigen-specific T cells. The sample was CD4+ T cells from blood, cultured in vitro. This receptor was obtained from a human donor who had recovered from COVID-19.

The CDR3 protein is CSAEREGTGELFF. The CDR3 bases are TGCAGTGCCGAGCGGGAGGGCACCGGGGAGCTGTTTTTT. The chain is built from TRBV20-1 and TRBJ2-2; the match to TRBD2 covers 10 bases. The germline V gene has CDR1 DFQATT and CDR2 SNEGSKA (reference sequence). The CDR3 extends over 13 amino acids. The ends lost 6 bases at V and 4 bases at J; junction bases unmatched: 2.